This T cell receptor (beta chain) was sequenced during a study of identical twins. Study findings and constraints: Fewer insertions were carried by abundant cord blood beta clonotypes, but none was seen in memory repertoires.

All donors comprised healthy Caucasians. On this clonotype itself: The antigen is unknown. Sequence at one end of the junction differs from germline and may be a read error.

Per germline, CDR1 DFQATT and CDR2 SNEGSKA (reference sequence). The CDR3 spans 17 residues. Template switching introduced a universal primer site, and the cDNA bore unique molecular identifiers. TCRdb redid the calling of the 5' RACE reads with MiXCR, one entry per CDR3 protein. The sample yields approximately 1.8 million distinct CDR3 sequences, around a third seen once. This sequence joins TRBV20-1 and TRBJ2-7; perhaps TRBD1 as D (7 bases). The sample consisted of cord blood. The receptor was isolated from a newborn girl in good health. The CDR3 sequence: CGARDGRDSSITYEQYF. CDR3 coding DNA: TGCGGTGCTAGAGATGGGCGGGACAGCAGTATCACCTACGAGCAGTACTTC.